A selection of T cell receptor beta chains follows, all from one sample in a study of T cell responses to AZD1222 COVID-19 vaccine. Produced via immunoSEQ multiplex PCR; TCRdb's table is partial and in-frame only. The repertoire includes about 260,000 clones, approximately 95% of them detected once, and less than 0.6% sits in the top ten. The sample consisted of peripheral blood, taken on day 0 of AZD1222 vaccination. These receptor sequences come from an adult in good health. Each CDR3 is given with its conserved first and last residue. The D gene is left open where the match is weak. A clone size is listed for some rows: how often the clone was seen (once, few, many), or a class if it is expanded.

length: 14
V: TRBV14
J: TRBJ2-5
D: .
size: .
DNA: TGTGCCAGCAGCCTGACAGGACAACTAGAGACCCAGTACTTC
CDR3: CASSLTGQLETQYF

length: 15
V: TRBV10-2
J: TRBJ1-1
D: TRBD1
size: .
DNA: TGCGCCAGCAGTGAATGGGACAGGCAGAACACTGAAGCTTTCTTT
CDR3: CASSEWDRQNTEAFF

length: 13
V: TRBV2
J: TRBJ2-1
D: TRBD1
size: .
DNA: TGTGCCAGCAGTGGGGACAGTTACAATGAGCAGTTCTTC
CDR3: CASSGDSYNEQFF

length: 13
V: TRBV19
J: TRBJ2-7
D: .
size: .
DNA: TGTGCCAGTAGTCCCCGGGGCACCTACGAGCAGTACTTC
CDR3: CASSPRGTYEQYF

length: 14
V: TRBV7-3
J: TRBJ2-1
D: .
size: .
DNA: TGTGCCAGCAGCAACGGACAGTCTACCAATGAGCAGTTCTTC
CDR3: CASSNGQSTNEQFF

length: 12
V: TRBV12-3/TRBV12-4
J: TRBJ2-7
D: .
size: once
DNA: TGTGCCAGCAGTGGACGGGTAGGCGAGCAGTACTTC
CDR3: CASSGRVGEQYF

length: 12
V: TRBV15
J: TRBJ1-1
D: .
size: .
DNA: TGTGCCACCAGCAGAGTCGGGGACGGAGCTTTCTTT
CDR3: CATSRVGDGAFF

length: 14
V: TRBV4-3
J: TRBJ1-4
D: .
size: .
DNA: TGCGCCAGCAGCCAAGATTGGGCTAATGAAAAACTGTTTTTT
CDR3: CASSQDWANEKLFF

length: 14
V: TRBV9
J: TRBJ2-5
D: .
size: .
DNA: TGTGCCAGCAGCGCCGGTGAAGTCCAAGAGACCCAGTACTTC
CDR3: CASSAGEVQETQYF

length: 15
V: TRBV28
J: TRBJ1-2
D: .
size: .
DNA: TGTGCCAGCAGTTTCGGGGTCGGAAGTAACTATGGCTACACCTTC
CDR3: CASSFGVGSNYGYTF